This T cell receptor beta chain was found in a study of T cells of healthy individuals. TCRdb itself ran the 5' RACE reads through MiXCR, one entry per CDR3 protein. The sample carries 60,000 to 75,000 distinct CDR3 sequences, 15% to 20% recorded once. V lost 3 bases and J lost 6, with 21 bases in between. CDR3 length equals 16 residues. The germline gives CDR1 SGHDN, CDR2 FVKESK. This clonotype occurred many times. This receptor was identified in a human donor in good health. V gene TRBV14 combines with J gene TRBJ2-7; a weak D match, TRBD1 (6 bases). CDR3 DNA: TGTGCCAGCAGCCAGGCCTGGCTCAGGGGTCATTCCGAGCAGTACTTC. The encoded protein is CASSQAWLRGHSEQYF.